This T cell receptor beta chain originates from a study of T-cell memory formation after mild COVID-19. This clonotype has ten or more counts. Each CDR3 protein is one row after TCRdb ran MiXCR on the 5' RACE reads. This table holds 40,000 to 45,000 distinct CDR3 sequences, 7.5% to 10% found once. V trimming: 2 bases; J trimming: 2 bases; junction bases outside the gene matches: 6. CDR1 and CDR2 from the germline V gene are SGDLS and YYNGEE. CDR3 length equals 15 residues. The clonotype comes from an adult woman who had mild COVID-19 (a few samples of this study predate the infection). Cell type and time point are not known. The sequenced sample was PBMCs or a T cell subset sorted from them (not recorded which). The chain carries TRBV9 and TRBJ2-7; 8 nucleotides match TRBD1. As DNA, the CDR3 is TGTGCCAGCAGCGTCGCCCAGGGGGCCGCCTACGAGCAGTACTTC. Amino acids: CASSVAQGAAYEQYF.